Each of the 19 T cell receptor beta chains below was sequenced from the same sample in a study of shared clonotypes between healthy human individuals (dated by TCRdb to the early 2020s). For the CD8 naive samples, CD45RO-negative cells were positively selected for CCR7, yielding a CD45RA+CCR7+ population from which TemRA cells were excluded. The protocol used for the library was the immunoSEQ multiplex PCR assay. What TCRdb holds here is the immuneACCESS table cut down to in-frame rearrangements. Part of the clones is not present; checked against another copy, under half of the missing clones reflect an unresolved V gene, and the others are unexplained. Recorded for this sample are about 2 million clones; less than 95% of them occurred a single time. The ten largest clonotypes hold roughly 1% of the sample. The sequenced sample consisted of naive CD8+ T cells sorted from blood. The meaning of the sample's cell subset or site label: CD45RA+CCR7+. The receptors come from a man between 18 and 35 years old in good health.

This clone was seen a single time. The chain carries TRBV29-1 and TRBJ2-5, with 7 bases identical to TRBD1. In germline, CDR1 is SQVTM, CDR2 ANQGSEA. This CDR3 has 14 amino acids. Trimming at V came to 5 bases and at J to 5 bases, leaving 11 bases not matched to a gene. DNA for the CDR3: TGCAGCGTTATCGTGCGGGCCAGGGGGGAGACCCAGTACTTC. This encodes CSVIVRARGETQYF.

For this clone: A junction end diverges from the germline sequence, so it may reflect a read error. This rearrangement joins TRBV28 to TRBJ1-4, with D unclear. This CDR3 is 12 amino acids long. The germline V gene encodes CDR1 MDHEN and CDR2 SYDVKM. CDR3 in amino acids: CASRTIGEKLSF. CDR3 in DNA: TGTGCCAGCAGGACTATTGGAGAAAAACTGTCTTTT. Looking up the rest from reference TRBV28 and TRBJ1-4 gives the full variable domain: DVKVTQSSRYLVKRTGEKVFLECVQDMDHENMFWYRQDPGLGLRLIYFSYDVKMKEKGDIPEGYSVSREKKERFSLILESASTNQTSMYLCASRTIGEKLSFGSGTQLSVL.

The rearrangement uses TRBV13 and TRBJ1-2; 7 bases match TRBD1. Germline trimming cut 6 bases from V and 5 bases from J; bases unmatched to any gene: 15. Germline V gene sequence: CDR1 PRHDT, CDR2 FYEKMQ (reference sequence). The CDR3 loop spans 16 amino acids. The chain's CDR3 is CASREINDRDEYGYTF. The CDR3 DNA reads TGTGCCAGCAGGGAGATCAACGACAGGGATGAGTATGGCTACACCTTC.

V and J are TRBV11-3 and TRBJ2-7, with 7 nucleotides matching TRBD1. Germline lookup yields CDR1 SGHNT and CDR2 YENEEA. After removal of 5 bases from V and 6 bases from J, the junction contained 7 bases not matched to a gene. CDR3 length: 13 amino acids. This chain's CDR3 is CASSARDSREQYF. CDR3 nucleotide sequence: TGTGCCAGCAGCGCCCGGGACAGCCGCGAGCAGTACTTC.

The chain employs TRBV28 and TRBJ1-1, with D possibly TRBD1 on 5 matching bases. Looked up from germline, CDR1 is MDHEN and CDR2 is SYDVKM. The CDR3 spans 17 residues. V gave up 3 bases and J gave up 3 bases, with 20 bases separating them. The DNA of the CDR3 is TGTGCCAGCAGTTTTGTCCTTGGGGTGGGGGAAGACACTGAAGCTTTCTTT. It translates to CASSFVLGVGEDTEAFF.

Concerning this clone: One end of the junction varies from germline; a read error may be responsible. The J gene is TRBJ1-1, the V gene TRBV14; weak D call: TRBD1 (6 bases). This CDR3 has 16 amino acids. Germline lookup yields CDR1 SGHDN and CDR2 FVKESK. In DNA form, the CDR3 reads TGTGCCAGCAGCCAGGAACAGGGAACCCTGAACGCTGAAGCTTTCTTT. Translating gives CASSQEQGTLNAEAFF.

On this clone: The sample holds other DNA sequences that translate to the same CDR3. The gene calls are TRBV6-5 and TRBJ2-2; weak D call: TRBD2 (6 bases). Trimming removed 5 bases at V and 5 bases at J, with 9 bases between. CDR1 is MNHEY and CDR2 is SVGAGI in the germline V gene. The CDR3 consists of 13 residues. The CDR3 bases are TGTGCCAGCAGTCTCAGCGGGACCGGGGAGCTGTTTTTT. Residues: CASSLSGTGELFF.

This clone was seen only a few times. The rearrangement uses TRBV28 and TRBJ1-4; D call uncertain. Looked up from germline, CDR1 is MDHEN and CDR2 is SYDVKM. CDR3 length equals 13 residues. The V end was cut by 5 bases, the J end by 6 bases, with 10 bases between. The CDR3 sequence is CASSRQTDEKLFF. The CDR3 DNA reads TGTGCCAGCAGTAGGCAGACCGATGAAAAACTGTTTTTT.

This clone was seen a single time. The J gene is TRBJ1-2, the V gene TRBV9, with D perhaps TRBD1 (5 bases). V lost 2 bases to trimming and J lost 4 bases, with 12 bases between them. The length of the CDR3 is 14 residues. Germline loops: CDR1 SGDLS, CDR2 YYNGEE. In DNA, the CDR3 is TGTGCCAGCAGCGTCGGTGGGGCAGCCTATGGCTACACCTTC. Translation: CASSVGGAAYGYTF.

The chain has TRBV11-2 and TRBJ2-1; 9 bases fit TRBD2. CDR3 length: 15 amino acids. Germline-derived CDR1 and CDR2 are SGHAT and FQNNGV. Trimming cost V 1 base and J 9 bases; bases outside gene matches: 7. The CDR3 loop reads CASSLGRGGLSEQFF. CDR3 in DNA: TGTGCCAGCAGCTTAGGGCGGGGGGGCCTAAGTGAGCAGTTCTTC.

Turning to this clone: Other DNA sequences in this specimen translate into the identical CDR3. The chain has TRBV9 and TRBJ2-7; a weak D match, TRBD2 (6 bases). V lost 0 bases to trimming and J lost 1 base, with 11 bases between them. In germline, CDR1 is SGDLS, CDR2 YYNGEE. The CDR3 extends over 15 amino acids. The CDR3 coding sequence is TGTGCCAGCAGCGTAGAGGGACTTTCTTCCTACGAGCAGTACTTC. This codes for CASSVEGLSSYEQYF.

The V gene is TRBV4-1, the J gene TRBJ2-3; perhaps TRBD1 as D (6 bases). The V gene lost 0 bases and the J gene lost 2 bases, with 15 bases spanning the gap. The germline V gene has CDR1 MGHRA and CDR2 YSYEKL. This CDR3 contains 17 residues. CDR3 DNA sequence: TGCGCCAGCAGCCAAGATCTCGAGACAGGTTACACAGATACGCAGTATTTT. As protein: CASSQDLETGYTDTQYF.

The genes are TRBV10-1 and TRBJ2-2; 10 bases agree with TRBD2. The CDR3 loop spans 16 amino acids. From germline, CDR1 is WNHNN and CDR2 SYGVQD (reference sequence). Trimming took 6 bases from V and 2 from J; bases not matched to a gene: 6. This chain's CDR3 is CASSPGTSDNTGELFF. For the CDR3, the DNA is TGCGCCAGCAGCCCCGGGACTAGCGATAACACCGGGGAGCTGTTTTTT.

The chain joins TRBV27 to TRBJ1-1; D not resolved. Trimming took 6 bases from V and 6 from J, leaving 14 bases between them. This CDR3 has 13 residues. CDR1 and CDR2 from the germline V gene are MNHEY and SMNVEV (reference sequence). For the CDR3, the DNA is TGTGCCAGCAGGGATGACTACGGGGCTGAAGCTTTCTTT. Translation: CASRDDYGAEAFF.

The genes are TRBV5-6 and TRBJ2-7; 8 nucleotides line up with TRBD2. Germline loops: CDR1 SGHDT, CDR2 YYEEEE. The CDR3 covers 13 residues. J lost 2 bases, V lost 4 bases, and 2 bases had no gene match. CDR3 DNA sequence: TGTGCCAGCAGCACGGGACTAGCCTACGAGCAGTACTTC. Residues: CASSTGLAYEQYF.

This clone was picked up one time. CDR3 nucleotides: TGTGCCAGCAGCTTACCCCCAAATAGCGGGATTAACACCGGGGAGCTGTTTTTT. This codes for CASSLPPNSGINTGELFF. The gene calls are TRBV7-2 and TRBJ2-2; 8 positions match TRBD2. The length of the CDR3 is 18 residues. The germline V gene has CDR1 SGHTA and CDR2 FQGNSA. The ends lost 2 bases at V and 2 bases at J; junction bases unmatched: 10.

The V call is TRBV5-6, the J call TRBJ2-7, with D possibly called TRBD1 or TRBD2 (5 bases each). In germline, CDR1 is SGHDT, CDR2 YYEEEE. This CDR3 has 15 residues. The ends were cut back, 3 bases at V and 1 base at J, with 14 bases in the middle. This chain's CDR3 is CASSWTGTLSYEQYF. The CDR3 nucleotides read TGTGCCAGCAGCTGGACCGGGACCTTATCCTACGAGCAGTACTTC.

Only one count was recorded for this clone. This chain joins TRBV5-4 and TRBJ2-1; 10 bases agree with TRBD2. Trimming removed 4 bases from V and 10 bases from J; junction bases left unmatched: 8. Germline values: CDR1 SGHNT, CDR2 YYREEE (reference sequence). CDR3 length equals 14 residues. The CDR3 DNA follows: TGTGCCAGCAGCCCCAGGAGCGGGAGGGAAGAGCAGTTCTTC. This translates into CASSPRSGREEQFF.

V and J are TRBV30 and TRBJ2-3; D not resolved. Germline CDR1 reads GTSNPN; CDR2 reads SVGIG (reference sequence). Trimming removed 3 bases at V and 2 bases at J, with 3 bases between. This CDR3 region has 11 residues. CDR3 nucleotides: TGTGCCTGGAGGTACACAGATACGCAGTATTTT. Protein sequence: CAWRYTDTQYF.